Listed here are 29 T cell receptor beta chains from one sample, sequenced in a study of T cells in women clearing cervical HPV infection. Sequenced by immunoSEQ multiplex PCR; TCRdb stores in-frame clones only, minus some. The sample totals about 32,000 clones; its top ten clones hold around 4%. The sample consisted of blood buffy coat. Receptor source: a woman between 18 and 70 years old with a cervical HPV16 infection that either progressed to CIN3+ or cleared (not recorded which).

With respect to this clone: The read is 3 residues too short to cover the CDR3 end, so that end is filled in from the germline J gene. This rearrangement joins TRBV7-2 to TRBJ2-2, with 8 nucleotides matching TRBD1. Looked up from germline, CDR1 is SGHTA and CDR2 is FQGNSA. The CDR3 extends over 14 amino acids. Partial CDR3 DNA: TGTGCCAGCAGCTTGGACAGGGTGTCGGAAAAG. It translates to CASSLDRVSEK. The whole CDR3 sequence is CASSLDRVSEKLFF.

Turning to this clone: The read comes to an end 3 residues before the CDR3 does, leaving the germline J gene to fill in the end. This chain joins TRBV5-6 and TRBJ1-5; a possible D gene is TRBD1 (5 bases). The V end was cut by 0 bases, the J end by 6 bases, with 10 bases between. This CDR3 comprises 14 residues. Germline V lookup: CDR1 SGHDT, CDR2 YYEEEE. The DNA read from the CDR3 is TGTGCCAGCAGCTTGGGCCAGGGAGGTCAGCCC. Protein product: CASSLGQGGQP. The full CDR3 protein reads CASSLGQGGQPQHF.

Remarks on this clone: The CDR3 goes on 3 residues after the read ends, and that part is filled in from the germline J gene. The chain employs TRBV5-1 and TRBJ1-6; 7 nucleotides match TRBD1. V trimming: 4 bases; J trimming: 7 bases; junction bases outside the gene matches: 5. This CDR3 has 14 amino acids. CDR1 and CDR2 from the germline V gene are SGHRS and YFSETQ. The sequenced CDR3 bases are TGCGCCAGCAGCCCCGGGACAGAGAATTCACCC. It yields the protein CASSPGTENSP. The whole CDR3 sequence reads CASSPGTENSPLHF. Together with reference TRBV5-1 and TRBJ1-6, the CDR3 gives the full variable domain: KAGVTQTPRYLIKTRGQQVTLSCSPISGHRSVSWYQQTPGQGLQFLFEYFSETQRNKGNFPGRFSGRQFSNSRSEMNVSTLELGDSALYLCASSPGTENSPLHFGNGTRLTVT.

Notes on this clone: The read finishes 3 residues shy of the CDR3 end, and the germline J gene is used to complete it. V is TRBV19 and J is TRBJ2-4; no firm D call. CDR3 length: 13 residues. Looked up from germline, CDR1 is LNHDA and CDR2 is SQIVND (reference sequence). The sequenced part of the CDR3 DNA is TGTGCCAGTAGTATCGGAGAGCACTATGGT. This codes for CASSIGEHYG. The entire CDR3 protein is CASSIGEHYGQYF.

Details on this clone: The sequenced fragment ends 3 residues before the CDR3 boundary, so the rest is inferred from the germline J gene. The rearrangement links TRBV18 to TRBJ2-4; tentatively, D is TRBD1 (5 bases). The V gene's germline CDR1 is KGHSH and CDR2 LQKENI. The CDR3 is 12 residues long. CDR3 bases read: TGTGCCAGCTCACGGGCAGGGTATGGT. Encoded protein: CASSRAGYG. The whole CDR3 sequence is CASSRAGYGQYF.

Notes on this clone: The read ends 3 residues early relative to the CDR3; the germline J gene fills the gap. V is TRBV20-1 and J is TRBJ2-7, with 11 bases that match TRBD2. CDR3 size: 14 residues. V dropped 4 bases and J dropped 3; count of bases not matched to a gene: 5. Germline V gene data show CDR1 as DFQATT and CDR2 as SNEGSKA (reference sequence). CDR3 in amino acids: CSAISGTSGYEQYF. Partial CDR3 DNA: TGCAGTGCTATTTCCGGGACTAGCGGCTACGAG.

CDR3 DNA (partial): TGTGCCAGCACCCCCAGGGGGGAAGACACAGATACC. Protein: CASTPRGEDTDT. The whole CDR3 sequence reads CASTPRGEDTDTYTF. The chain links TRBV11-2 to TRBJ1-2; 7 bases line up with TRBD1. Read data end 3 residues before the CDR3 end; the end is taken from the germline J gene. The CDR3 length is 15 residues. Germline lookup yields CDR1 SGHAT and CDR2 FQNNGV.

Of note for this clone: The CDR3 extends 3 residues past the end of the read, so its final part is completed from the germline J gene. The rearrangement uses TRBV9 and TRBJ2-7; 7 bases agree with TRBD1. CDR1 is SGDLS and CDR2 is YYNGEE in the germline V gene. V trimming: 2 bases; J trimming: 2 bases; junction bases outside the gene matches: 7. The CDR3 length is 15 residues. CDR3 sequence: CASSVTPGQPYEQYF. CDR3 DNA (partial): TGTGCCAGCAGCGTTACCCCGGGACAGCCCTACGAG.

CDR3 bases read: TGTGCCAGCAGCTTAGGGCGGGGCCTCGCCTACGAG. Amino acids: CASSLGRGLAYE. The entire CDR3 sequence reads CASSLGRGLAYEQYF. The rearrangement links TRBV7-6 to TRBJ2-7; maybe TRBD2 (6 bases). The read falls 3 residues short of the CDR3 end, and the missing part is taken from the germline J gene. The ends were cut back, 1 base at V and 2 bases at J, with 12 bases in the middle. Germline CDR1 reads SGHVS; CDR2 reads FNYEAQ. The CDR3 extends over 15 amino acids. The full variable domain, with the rest looked up from reference TRBV7-6 and TRBJ2-7, is GAGVSQSPRYKVTKRGQDVALRCDPISGHVSLYWYRQALGQGPEFLTYFNYEAQQDKSGLPNDRFSAERPEGSISTLTIQRTEQRDSAMYRCASSLGRGLAYEQYFGPGTRLTVT.

Worth noting for this clone: Read data end 3 residues before the CDR3 end; the end is taken from the germline J gene. The chain carries TRBV20-1 and TRBJ2-5, with a tentative D call TRBD1 (5 bases). There are 14 residues in the CDR3. Germline loops: CDR1 DFQATT, CDR2 SNEGSKA (reference sequence). With 6 bases removed from V and 1 base from J, the gap between germline ends came to 15 bases. The sequenced CDR3 bases are TGCAGTGCGCTGGGTCAGGGATCCCAAGAGACC. It translates to CSALGQGSQET. In full, the CDR3 reads CSALGQGSQETQYF.

Note on this clone: The read finishes 3 residues shy of the CDR3 end, and the germline J gene is used to complete it. The chain recombines TRBV2 with TRBJ1-1; the match to TRBD1 covers 7 bases. Per germline, CDR1 SNHLY and CDR2 FYNNEI. The CDR3 sequence is 14 residues long. The CDR3 spells CASSSPLRQGKAFF. CDR3 DNA, as far as it was read: TGTGCCAGTTCTTCCCCCCTTCGACAGGGCAAA.

Note on this clone: The CDR3 end is not reached by the read, which stops 3 residues before it; the germline J gene fills it in. This sequence joins TRBV30 and TRBJ1-6; 7 bases agree with TRBD1. The CDR3 totals 16 residues. V gave up 0 bases and J gave up 7 bases; unmatched junction bases: 9. Looked up from germline, CDR1 is GTSNPN and CDR2 is SVGIG (reference sequence). This chain's CDR3 is CAWSVFRDSKNSPLHF. CDR3 bases read: TGTGCCTGGAGTGTTTTTCGGGACAGCAAAAATTCACCC.

As to this clone: The read halts 3 residues ahead of the CDR3 end, with the missing end drawn from the germline J gene. The V and J genes are TRBV7-2 and TRBJ2-1; the match to TRBD2 covers 11 bases. V shed 5 bases and J 7 bases; nucleotides not matched to a gene: 7. Germline assignment: CDR1 SGHTA and CDR2 FQGNSA. The CDR3 covers 15 residues. The CDR3: CASSPIAGGPNEQFF. The CDR3 DNA, read in part, is TGTGCCAGCAGCCCCATAGCGGGGGGGCCAAATGAG.

Turning to this clone: The read gets to within 3 residues of the CDR3 end, and the germline J gene fills in the rest. The rearrangement joins TRBV14 to TRBJ1-4; D call uncertain. The V end was cut by 0 bases, the J end by 4 bases, with 21 bases between. The CDR3 extends over 19 amino acids. Germline V gene data show CDR1 as SGHDN and CDR2 as FVKESK. The part of the CDR3 DNA that was read is TGTGCCAGCAGCCAAGACGCGTCGGGCAGGTGGAGCGGTAATGAAAAA. It codes for CASSQDASGRWSGNEK. The complete CDR3 protein is CASSQDASGRWSGNEKLFF. The full variable domain, rest sourced from reference TRBV14 and TRBJ1-4, is EAGVTQFPSHSVIEKGQTVTLRCDPISGHDNLYWYRRVMGKEIKFLLHFVKESKQDESGMPNNRFLAERTGGTYSTLKVQPAELEDSGVYFCASSQDASGRWSGNEKLFFGSGTQLSVL.

As regards this clone: The read comes to an end 3 residues before the CDR3 does, leaving the germline J gene to fill in the end. The chain links TRBV10-3 to TRBJ1-5; 7 bases line up with TRBD1. Germline CDR1 is ENHRY and CDR2 is SYGVKD. The CDR3 extends over 14 amino acids. J lost 2 bases, V lost 2 bases, and 0 bases had no gene match. CDR3 amino acids: CAISETGGNQPQHF. CDR3 bases read: TGTGCCATCAGTGAGACAGGGGGCAATCAGCCC.

Of note for this clone: The DNA ends 3 residues before the CDR3 does, and the rest of the CDR3 is filled in from the germline J gene. The chain recombines TRBV20-1 with TRBJ2-2; 7 bases align to TRBD1. Germline V gene sequence: CDR1 DFQATT, CDR2 SNEGSKA (reference sequence). This CDR3 spans 16 amino acids. The CDR3 sequence is CSAIPTGSAYNSPLFF. The DNA read from the CDR3 is TGCAGTGCTATCCCGACAGGGAGCGCCTATAATTCACCG.

Incomplete CDR3 DNA: TGCGCCAGCAGCTCCCGACTAGCGGGGCCTTACGAG. It codes for CASSSRLAGPYE. The entire CDR3 protein is CASSSRLAGPYEQYF. This sequence joins TRBV5-1 and TRBJ2-7, with 11 bases aligning to TRBD2. The read finishes 3 residues shy of the CDR3 end, and the germline J gene is used to complete it. Germline trimming cut 3 bases from V and 4 bases from J; bases unmatched to any gene: 6. Germline V lookup: CDR1 SGHRS, CDR2 YFSETQ. CDR3 length: 15 residues.

About this clone itself: The observed sequence ends 3 residues before the CDR3 terminus, with the missing tail filled in from the germline J gene. The chain joins TRBV30 to TRBJ1-1, with unresolved D. Germline V gene lookup returns CDR1 GTSNPN and CDR2 SVGIG (reference sequence). There are 12 residues in the CDR3. The chain's CDR3 is CAWSVQSGEAFF. The sequenced part of the CDR3 DNA is TGTGCCTGGAGTGTACAGTCAGGAGAA.

Notes on this clone: The read falls 3 residues short of the CDR3 end, and the missing part is taken from the germline J gene. The chain couples TRBV20-1 to TRBJ2-2; perhaps TRBD2 as D (5 bases). The CDR3 totals 16 residues. Between the trimmed V and J ends, which lost 0 bases and 1 base, there was a span of 12 bases. Germline assignment: CDR1 DFQATT and CDR2 SNEGSKA (reference sequence). Partial CDR3 DNA: TGCAGTGCTAGAGAGGGCGGGTTTGTGAACACCGGGGAG. Its protein is CSAREGGFVNTGE. The whole CDR3 reads CSAREGGFVNTGELFF.

As concerns this clone: The read is 3 residues too short to cover the CDR3 end, so that end is filled in from the germline J gene. The gene calls are TRBV19 and TRBJ2-7, with TRBD1 matching 9 bases. The CDR3 sequence is 16 residues long. V lost 5 bases to trimming and J lost 2 bases; unmatched junction nucleotides: 10. Germline V lookup: CDR1 LNHDA, CDR2 SQIVND (reference sequence). The covered CDR3 bases are TGTGCCAGTAGTCCCCTCCGGGGACAGGGTACCTACGAG. Protein: CASSPLRGQGTYE. The whole CDR3 is CASSPLRGQGTYEQYF.

On this clone: The CDR3 goes on 3 residues after the read ends, and that part is filled in from the germline J gene. The chain is built from TRBV19 and TRBJ1-6; 7 bases are shared with TRBD1. With V trimmed by 6 bases and J by 6 bases, 11 bases remained unmatched. Germline V gene data show CDR1 as LNHDA and CDR2 as SQIVND (reference sequence). The CDR3 extends over 16 amino acids. CDR3: CASSARGQTRNSPLHF. CDR3 DNA (partial): TGTGCCAGTAGCGCGCGGGGACAGACCCGTAATTCACCC.

To note about this clone: The CDR3 is cut off 3 residues early in the read; its end comes from the germline J gene. This rearrangement joins TRBV7-8 to TRBJ2-5; 10 nucleotides agree with TRBD2. Germline values: CDR1 SGHVS, CDR2 FQNEAQ. The CDR3 runs 16 residues. V lost 2 bases and J lost 2; bases outside the gene matches: 5. The DNA read from the CDR3 is TGTGCCAGCAGCTTATCGGGACTAGCGATACAAGAGACC. This translates into CASSLSGLAIQET. The entire CDR3 is CASSLSGLAIQETQYF.

Regarding this clone: With the read ending 3 residues before the CDR3 end, the germline J gene is used to fill in that end. This chain connects TRBV30 to TRBJ2-3; perhaps TRBD1 as D (5 bases). V was cut by 5 bases and J by 6 bases, with 27 bases left in between. CDR1 is GTSNPN and CDR2 is SVGIG in the germline V gene (reference sequence). The CDR3 contains 17 residues. The sequenced part of the CDR3 DNA is TGTGCCTGGGGGGCCCCGGGCGGTCCTCCAAACGGTGATACG. Translated, it gives CAWGAPGGPPNGDT. In full, the CDR3 reads CAWGAPGGPPNGDTQYF.

Points on this clone: The read ends 3 residues before the CDR3 terminus; that terminus is restored from the germline J gene. The rearrangement joins TRBV5-1 to TRBJ2-3; D unresolved. Germline CDR1 and CDR2: SGHRS and YFSETQ. V was shortened by 2 bases and J by 0 bases, with 7 bases between the two germline ends. There are 14 residues in the CDR3. CDR3 region: CASSLTASTDTQYF. CDR3 DNA (partial): TGCGCCAGCAGCTTAACTGCTAGCACAGATACG.

A remark on this clone: The CDR3 goes on 3 residues after the read ends, and that part is filled in from the germline J gene. V and J are TRBV30 and TRBJ1-1, with TRBD1 matching over 7 bases. The CDR3 runs 15 residues. Per the germline V gene, CDR1 is GTSNPN and CDR2 is SVGIG (reference sequence). CDR3 bases read: TGTGCCTGGAGTGTGGGACTAGCGGGGGGACAGACA. Translated: CAWSVGLAGGQT. The whole CDR3 is CAWSVGLAGGQTAFF.

Details on this clone: The read terminates 3 residues before the CDR3 end, so the remaining end is supplied by the germline J gene. V is TRBV5-5 and J is TRBJ1-6; D is unresolved. Trimming left V 4 bases short and J 0 bases short, with 8 bases between. Per germline, CDR1 SGHKS and CDR2 YYEKEE (reference sequence). The CDR3 spans 15 residues. Partial CDR3 DNA: TGTGCCAGCAGCCCGGGTGGCTCCTATAATTCACCC. Amino acid sequence: CASSPGGSYNSP. The full CDR3 is CASSPGGSYNSPLHF. The whole variable domain, remainder taken from reference TRBV5-5 and TRBJ1-6, is DAGVTQSPTHLIKTRGQQVTLRCSPISGHKSVSWYQQVLGQGPQFIFQYYEKEERGRGNFPDRFSARQFPNYSSELNVNALLLGDSALYLCASSPGGSYNSPLHFGNGTRLTVT.

Of note for this clone: The DNA ends 3 residues before the CDR3 does, and the rest of the CDR3 is filled in from the germline J gene. The chain combines TRBV30 with TRBJ2-3; D gene ambiguous. The CDR3 runs 12 residues. Germline-derived CDR1 and CDR2 are GTSNPN and SVGIG (reference sequence). The CDR3: CAWSAGQETQYF. CDR3 bases read: TGTGCCTGGAGTGCGGGTCAAGAGACG.

Concerning this clone itself: Read sequence stops 3 residues before the CDR3 end, and the germline J gene provides the missing end. This CDR3 is also generated by other DNA sequences in the sample. The chain uses TRBV2 and TRBJ1-2; D is perhaps TRBD1 (5 bases). CDR1 is SNHLY, CDR2 FYNNEI, per germline. The V and J ends lost 1 base and 7 bases respectively, with 13 bases between them. CDR3 length equals 14 residues. CDR3 sequence: CASSEGGLKSGYTF. Partial CDR3 DNA: TGTGCCAGCAGTGAAGGGGGCCTGAAGTCTGGC.

With regard to this clone: The sequenced fragment ends 3 residues before the CDR3 boundary, so the rest is inferred from the germline J gene. V and J are TRBV5-5 and TRBJ2-2; D unresolved. Germline V gene lookup returns CDR1 SGHKS and CDR2 YYEKEE (reference sequence). This CDR3 has 15 residues. The sequenced part of the CDR3 DNA is TGTGCCAGCAGCCCTCTCGGTGCAACTAATGAAAAG. Translating it yields CASSPLGATNEK. The full CDR3 is CASSPLGATNEKLFF.